These T cell receptor beta chains were read from a single sample in a study of blood T cell repertoires in COVID-19. Sequencing used immunoSEQ multiplex PCR; TCRdb keeps in-frame clones, though not all of them. The table records about 280,000 clones, 85% of them present only once. The material sequenced was PBMCs or T cells enriched from blood (not recorded which). All receptors come from a woman aged 45-60 years who had recovered from COVID-19. Both conserved end residues are part of each CDR3. A D gene is named only where the DNA matches it firmly. Clone size is not always given. Where it is, it says once, few, many or a class for expanded clones.

clone_size j_call d_call v_call cdr3_nt cdr3_aa
- TRBJ1-3 - TRBV2 TGTGCCGGAAAACAGGGAAGGGGAAACACCATATATTTT CAGKQGRGNTIYF
- TRBJ2-7 - TRBV28 TGTGCCAGCAGTTTGGCCCCCGGACAGCGGTACGAGCAGTACTTC CASSLAPGQRYEQYF
few TRBJ1-2 TRBD1 TRBV3-1/TRBV3-2 TGTGCCAGCAGACGGACAGGGGGCTTCTACACCTTC CASRRTGGFYTF
- TRBJ2-3 - TRBV18 TGTGCCAGCTCATACCCTGATATGACAGACACAGATACGCAGTATTTT CASSYPDMTDTDTQYF
- TRBJ1-2 - TRBV7-2 TGTGCCAGCAGCTTAGTACGGGGAACAAGAGGCTACACCTTC CASSLVRGTRGYTF
- TRBJ1-4 - TRBV7-8 TGTGCCAGCAGCTCCACAGGGAAGGAGAATGAAAAACTGTTTTTT CASSSTGKENEKLFF
- TRBJ1-1 TRBD1 TRBV7-2 TGTGCCAGCAGCTTAGGACAGGGGATTACTGAAGCTTTCTTT CASSLGQGITEAFF
- TRBJ1-6 TRBD1 TRBV5-1 TGCGCCAGCAGCTTCGGGACAGGGTGGGATTCACCCCTCCACTTT CASSFGTGWDSPLHF
- TRBJ1-1 - TRBV30 TGTGCCTGGAGTGGGTGGCAGCCGGGCACTGAAGCTTTCTTT CAWSGWQPGTEAFF
- TRBJ2-1 TRBD2 TRBV11-2 TGTGCCAGCAGCTTACGCGGCGGGGGGGATAACAATGAGCAGTTCTTC CASSLRGGGDNNEQFF
- TRBJ1-2 - TRBV28 TGTGCCAGCAGTTTAGGAGGGATCGGCTACACCTTC CASSLGGIGYTF
- TRBJ1-1 - TRBV7-8 TGTGCCAGCAGCCCTTTTACGGGACAACAGAACACTGAAGCTTTCTTT CASSPFTGQQNTEAFF
- TRBJ2-3 - TRBV4-1 TGCGCCAGCAGCCAAGATGCGGCTAGCTTCACAGATACGCAGTATTTT CASSQDAASFTDTQYF
- TRBJ1-4 - TRBV4-1 TGCGCCAGCAGCCAGAGCGCAGTACTGTTTTTT CASSQSAVLFF
- TRBJ1-1 TRBD1 TRBV10-3 TGTGCCATCAGACCCACCATCCGGGACAGGGACCACACTGAAGCTTTCTTT CAIRPTIRDRDHTEAFF
- TRBJ1-2 - TRBV5-1 TGCGCCAGCAGCTTGTCCCCATGGGCAGGTGGCTACACCTTC CASSLSPWAGGYTF
few TRBJ1-1 - TRBV3-1/TRBV3-2 TGTGCCAGCACAGTCCTCCCAGGGGACACTGAAGCTTTCTTT CASTVLPGDTEAFF
- TRBJ1-3 TRBD1 TRBV28 TGTGCCAGCAGTCAGACAGGGAGTAGGTCTGGAAACACCATATATTTT CASSQTGSRSGNTIYF